The 14 T cell receptor beta chains below come from one sample, sequenced in a study of regulatory T cells in long-lasting Graves disease. Time point described: persistent/refractory GD, antithyroid drugs over 5 years with positive TRAb. From RNA extracted from PBMCs, the TCR library was made. iRepertoire HTBI primers and Arm-PCR of CDR3 regions built TCR beta libraries. TCRdb itself ran the multiplex PCR reads through MiXCR, one entry per CDR3 protein. The sample includes 310,000 or so distinct CDR3 sequences, 15% to 20% of them seen just once. Here the sequenced sample was peripheral blood mononuclear cells (PBMCs), taken when the disease was refractory, from a patient treated with antithyroid drugs. The source of these receptors is a female donor with Graves disease.

Many counts were recorded for this clonotype. CDR3 coding DNA: TGTGCCAGCAGTTTTATTTGGGGACAGGCCTACGAGCAGTACTTC. It encodes CASSFIWGQAYEQYF. The rearrangement uses TRBV28 and TRBJ2-7; 8 nucleotides align to TRBD1. CDR1 MDHEN and CDR2 SYDVKM come from the germline V gene. V was clipped by 3 bases and J by 2 bases; unmatched bases: 6. There are 15 residues in the CDR3.

The chain links TRBV5-1 to TRBJ1-3; TRBD1 aligns across 7 bases. Germline loops: CDR1 SGHRS, CDR2 YFSETQ. V dropped 3 bases and J dropped 2; count of bases not matched to a gene: 2. The CDR3 loop spans 14 amino acids. CDR3 loop: CASSWDRAGNTIYF. The CDR3 coding sequence is TGCGCCAGCAGCTGGGACAGAGCTGGAAACACCATATATTTT. The whole variable domain, remainder taken from reference TRBV5-1 and TRBJ1-3, is KAGVTQTPRYLIKTRGQQVTLSCSPISGHRSVSWYQQTPGQGLQFLFEYFSETQRNKGNFPGRFSGRQFSNSRSEMNVSTLELGDSALYLCASSWDRAGNTIYFGEGSWLTVV.

This clonotype was picked up many times. The chain employs TRBV7-9 and TRBJ2-6; D is perhaps TRBD1 (6 bases). CDR3 length: 15 amino acids. V lost 5 bases and J 2 bases, leaving 10 bases between the germline ends. Looked up from germline, CDR1 is SEHNR and CDR2 is FQNEAQ (reference sequence). Written as DNA, the CDR3 is TGTGCCAGCAGCAAGGACAGAGCTGGGGCCAACGTCCTGACTTTC. It specifies CASSKDRAGANVLTF.

Many counts were recorded for this clonotype. The gene calls are TRBV11-2 and TRBJ1-1, with no clear D. Germline loops: CDR1 SGHAT, CDR2 FQNNGV. The V end was cut by 7 bases, the J end by 1 base, with 13 bases between. The CDR3 runs 14 residues. The CDR3 region is CASTATFQNTEAFF. The CDR3 DNA is TGTGCCAGCACAGCAACTTTCCAGAACACTGAAGCTTTCTTT.

This clonotype was recorded only once. A far larger clone differs by one base, so this is likely a read error. The V call is TRBV6-2 or TRBV6-3, the J call TRBJ2-4; D gene unclear. This CDR3 spans 15 amino acids. Germline values: CDR1 MNHEY, CDR2 SVGEGT. The CDR3 DNA sequence: TGTGCCAACAGTCCCGGCACGCTAGCCAAAAACATTCAGTACTTC. This codes for CANSPGTLAKNIQYF.

This clonotype has ten or more counts. As DNA, the CDR3 is TGTGCCAGCAGCTTCGCGACAGGGTATGGCTACACCTTC. This gives the protein CASSFATGYGYTF. The chain uses TRBV11-2 and TRBJ1-2; 7 positions match TRBD1. The CDR3 loop spans 13 amino acids. Looked up from germline, CDR1 is SGHAT and CDR2 is FQNNGV. The V gene end was trimmed by 3 bases and the J gene end by 5 bases; junction bases not matched to a gene: 3.

This clonotype was counted at least ten times. The chain carries TRBV7-9 and TRBJ2-7; D is undetermined. The CDR3 length is 16 residues. The germline V gene encodes CDR1 SEHNR and CDR2 FQNEAQ (reference sequence). Between the trimmed V and J ends, which lost 5 bases and 0 bases, there was a span of 17 bases. The CDR3: CASSPLQSRSSYEQYF. In DNA form, the CDR3 reads TGTGCCAGCAGCCCACTTCAAAGCAGGAGCTCCTACGAGCAGTACTTC.

This rearrangement joins TRBV28 to TRBJ1-4; possible D gene TRBD1, 6 bases. V lost 4 bases to trimming and J lost 8 bases, with 17 bases between them. Germline V gene data show CDR1 as MDHEN and CDR2 as SYDVKM. This CDR3 has 15 amino acids. The CDR3 DNA is TGTGCCAGCAGTTCCCTGGGGGGGGGGCCGGAAAAACTGTTTTTT. Amino acid sequence: CASSSLGGGPEKLFF.

This clonotype has just a few counts. The chain carries TRBV20-1 and TRBJ2-7, with a weak D call TRBD1 (5 bases). Germline V lookup: CDR1 DFQATT, CDR2 SNEGSKA (reference sequence). The CDR3 has 13 amino acids. V dropped 4 bases and J dropped 6 bases, with 16 bases sitting between them. CDR3 region: CSATTPADSEQYF. The CDR3 nucleotides read TGCAGTGCTACTACCCCCGCCGACAGCGAGCAGTACTTC.

In this sample, this clonotype turned up many times. The chain combines TRBV27 with TRBJ1-3; 7 bases are a match to TRBD1. V lost 4 bases, J lost 2 bases, and 2 bases stayed unmatched. The CDR3 loop spans 14 amino acids. The V gene's germline CDR1 is MNHEY and CDR2 SMNVEV (reference sequence). The DNA for the CDR3 is TGTGCCAGCAGTTCAGGGGGAACTGGAAACACCATATATTTT. It is translated as CASSSGGTGNTIYF.

This clonotype was seen at least ten times. V gene TRBV24-1 combines with J gene TRBJ2-7; 7 bases are shared with TRBD1. V shed 1 base, J shed 6 bases, and the junction held 14 bases outside the gene matches. The CDR3 has 17 residues. The germline V gene has CDR1 KGHDR and CDR2 SFDVKD. Here the CDR3 reads CATSDFSPGQRLCEQYF. The CDR3 DNA follows: TGTGCCACCAGTGATTTTTCGCCGGGACAGCGCCTATGCGAGCAGTACTTC.

V and J are TRBV7-3 and TRBJ2-2, with TRBD1 identical over 8 bases. Germline-derived CDR1 and CDR2 are SGHTA and FQGTGA. The CDR3 consists of 15 residues. Trimming took 5 bases from V and 3 from J; bases not matched to a gene: 5. As DNA, the CDR3 is TGTGCCAGCAGCCTCCAGGGGGCTGACACCGGGGAGCTGTTTTTT. Translation: CASSLQGADTGELFF.

This clonotype appeared many times. This chain joins TRBV20-1 and TRBJ1-1; no clear D gene. This CDR3 has 11 amino acids. Trimming left V 1 base short and J 9 bases short, with 9 bases between. Germline V lookup: CDR1 DFQATT, CDR2 SNEGSKA (reference sequence). This CDR3 is CSARVPPKAFF. CDR3 DNA sequence: TGCAGTGCTAGAGTACCACCGAAAGCTTTCTTT.

The chain couples TRBV28 to TRBJ2-3, with 11 bases matching TRBD1. CDR3 length: 17 residues. The V and J ends lost 1 base and 3 bases, in that order; junction bases with no gene match: 6. Germline values: CDR1 MDHEN, CDR2 SYDVKM. The CDR3 DNA follows: TGTGCCAGCAGTTTATCTTTCCGGGACAGGGGGACAGATACGCAGTATTTT. This codes for CASSLSFRDRGTDTQYF.